The clone carrying this T cell receptor beta chain was detected once. The antigen remains undetermined. This entry belongs to a study of cytomegalovirus exposure and HLA in healthy donors. The CDR3 is 16 amino acids. V shed 1 base and J 5 bases; nucleotides not matched to a gene: 8. Germline CDR1 and CDR2: MGHRA and YSYEKL. The PCR was carried out with 60 Vbeta primers and 13 Jbeta primers. Only in-frame clones appear in the TCRdb table, and some are missing; sequencing was by immunoSEQ multiplex PCR. The table includes 150,000 to 200,000 clones, about 80% detected once. Study-level findings and limits: Only CMV serostatus was available as immune exposure information. TCR beta sequences reportedly predicted most subjects' HLA-A and HLA-B alleles accurately. Some TCR beta chains (roughly 150 of them) were listed as cytomegalovirus-associated.

V gene TRBV4-1 combines with J gene TRBJ1-5, with 7 bases aligning to TRBD1. This TCR came from a young woman in good health and CMV-seropositive. Source material: PBMCs. The CDR3 bases are TGCGCCAGCAGCCAAGGGACAGGCCGCAGCTATCAGCCCCAGCATTTT. Translation gives CASSQGTGRSYQPQHF.